Given below is one T cell receptor beta chain in context. In the source study's methods: Using reference gene primer amplification, nucleated cell counts were estimated. Produced via immunoSEQ multiplex PCR; TCRdb's table is partial and in-frame only. The D gene and trimming were derived from the DNA, and the V and J assignments and clone size from that table. The data contain 100,000 or so clones, about four fifths of them singletons. The data were obtained in a study of blood T cell repertoires in COVID-19. About the study: Researchers got acute and convalescent COVID-19 samples from the United States, Italy and Spain. PBMCs, B-cell-depleted T cells, or T cells provided the cDNA or gDNA that made up the material.

This CDR3 has 15 amino acids. Germline CDR1 MDHEN, CDR2 SYDVKM. V trimming: 4 bases; J trimming: 4 bases; junction bases outside the gene matches: 4. The chain carries TRBV28 and TRBJ2-6; 7 bases are a match to TRBD2. This TCR was sampled from a man at least 80 years old with acute or convalescent COVID-19. The sample taken for sequencing was peripheral blood. This CDR3 reads CASSSREAGANVLTF. In DNA, the CDR3 is TGTGCCAGCAGTTCTCGGGAGGCAGGGGCCAACGTCCTGACTTTC.